Included here is one T cell receptor (beta chain) sequence, with context. What it binds is unknown. This sample was taken from a study of T-cell memory formation after mild COVID-19. TCRdb passed the 5' RACE reads through MiXCR, listing each CDR3 protein once. The sample contains fewer than 450,000 distinct CDR3 sequences, around 24% of which appear only once. Trimming cost V 4 bases and J 5 bases, with 9 bases left between them. Per germline, CDR1 SQVTM and CDR2 ANQGSEA. The CDR3 spans 12 residues. Study results and limitations: Of the contracting clones, CD4+ ones lay mainly in CM and EM, and CD8+ ones in EMRA.

This receptor was identified in an adult woman who had mild COVID-19 (a few samples of this study predate the infection). Cell type and time point are not known. The chain employs TRBV29-1 and TRBJ1-5, with D perhaps matching TRBD1 (6 bases). Sequencing input: PBMCs or a T cell subset sorted from them (not recorded which). CDR3 sequence (DNA): TGCAGCGTTGGAGGGGGACATCAGCCCCAGCATTTT. This codes for CSVGGGHQPQHF.